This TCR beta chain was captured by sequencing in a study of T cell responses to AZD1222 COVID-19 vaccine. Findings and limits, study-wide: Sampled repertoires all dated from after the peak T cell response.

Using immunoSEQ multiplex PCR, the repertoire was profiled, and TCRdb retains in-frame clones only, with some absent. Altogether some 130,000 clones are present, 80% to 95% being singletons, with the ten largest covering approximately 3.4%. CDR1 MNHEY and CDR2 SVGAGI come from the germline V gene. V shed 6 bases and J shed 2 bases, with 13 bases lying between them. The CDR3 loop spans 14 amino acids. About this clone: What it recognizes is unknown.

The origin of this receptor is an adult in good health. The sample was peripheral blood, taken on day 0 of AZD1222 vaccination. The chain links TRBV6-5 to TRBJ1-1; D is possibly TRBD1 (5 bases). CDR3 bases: TGTGCCAGCAGCCGTGACAGCTCTAACACTGAAGCTTTCTTT. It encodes CASSRDSSNTEAFF.